This T cell receptor (beta chain) emerged from a study of T cells after yellow fever vaccination. The length of the CDR3 is 12 residues. Germline V CDR1 and CDR2: SGHAT, FQNNGV. Trimming took 5 bases from V and 5 from J, leaving 9 bases between them. This clonotype was counted only a few times. Each CDR3 protein gets one entry after TCRdb re-called the 5' RACE reads with MiXCR. The repertoire holds 300,000 to 350,000 distinct CDR3 sequences, with 3% to 4.5% as singletons. Sequencing was performed on PBMCs, taken 5 days after the yellow fever booster vaccination. The TCR originated in a man aged 18 to 30 who received the YFV17D yellow fever vaccine. The chain links TRBV11-2 to TRBJ2-5; no firm D call. The CDR3 loop reads CASSALRETQYF. CDR3 in DNA: TGTGCCAGCAGCGCCCTCCGGGAGACCCAGTACTTC.